This T cell receptor beta chain was captured by sequencing in a study of OX40 agonist ivuxolimab in advanced cancers. Measured with immunoSEQ multiplex PCR; TCRdb has only the in-frame clones, and not every one. Found here are roughly 90,000 clones, about 89% of them singletons; the top ten hold more than 8.5%. The CDR3 is 15 residues long. The germline V gene encodes CDR1 GTSNPN and CDR2 SVGIG (reference sequence). The J segment lost 0 bases and the V segment lost 4 bases, leaving 9 bases of the junction unmatched. The receptor's source is an adult with an advanced solid tumor such as melanoma, head and neck, liver or kidney cancer. This chain uses TRBV30 with TRBJ2-7; 7 bases agree with TRBD1. This sample comprised CD4+ or CD8+ T cells sorted from blood, obtained in a trial of the OX40 agonist ivuxolimab. CDR3 coding DNA: TGTGCCTGGAACCGAGGACAGGTCTACTCCTACGAGCAGTACTTC. This codes for CAWNRGQVYSYEQYF.